This entry features one T cell receptor beta chain sequence. The antigen is undetermined. The data were taken from a study of siplizumab effects on memory and regulatory T cells. Regarding the study as a whole: Sequences below about 10^-5 frequency were poorly captured, and few alloreactive clones mapped to unstimulated subsets. Naive T cells looked more diverse than memory cells, and they looked like major contributors to the alloresponse.

This CDR3 region has 17 residues. Trimming took 7 bases from V and 0 from J, leaving 20 bases between them. Germline values: CDR1 LNHDA, CDR2 SQIVND (reference sequence). The protocol was immunoSEQ multiplex PCR, while the TCRdb copy is restricted to in-frame clones and leaves out a portion. The sample yields about 100,000 clones, roughly 94% seen once. Sequences were obtained from Tregs sorted from blood. This sequence was found in a human donor in good health. The chain is built from TRBV19 and TRBJ2-3, with D possibly TRBD2 on 6 matching bases. CDR3 sequence reads: CASTSSLLAPSTDTQYF. The DNA of the CDR3 is TGTGCCAGTACCTCCTCCCTTCTAGCGCCTAGCACAGATACGCAGTATTTT. Using reference TRBV19 and TRBJ2-3 for the parts outside the CDR3, the full variable domain is DGGITQSPKYLFRKEGQNVTLSCEQNLNHDAMYWYRQDPGQGLRLIYYSQIVNDFQKGDIAEGYSVSREKKESFPLTVTSAQKNPTAFYLCASTSSLLAPSTDTQYFGPGTRLTVL.